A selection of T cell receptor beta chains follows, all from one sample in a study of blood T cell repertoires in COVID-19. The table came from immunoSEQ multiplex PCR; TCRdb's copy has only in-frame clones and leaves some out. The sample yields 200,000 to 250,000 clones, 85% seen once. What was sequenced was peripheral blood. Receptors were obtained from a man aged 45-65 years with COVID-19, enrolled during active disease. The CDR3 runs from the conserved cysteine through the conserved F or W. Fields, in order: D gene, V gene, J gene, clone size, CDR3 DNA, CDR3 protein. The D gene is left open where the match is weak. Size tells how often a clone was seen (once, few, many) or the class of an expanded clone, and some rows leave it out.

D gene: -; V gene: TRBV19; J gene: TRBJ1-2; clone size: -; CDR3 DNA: TGTGCCAGTAGTATTCGCCGAGAGAACTATGGCTACACCTTC; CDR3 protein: CASSIRRENYGYTF
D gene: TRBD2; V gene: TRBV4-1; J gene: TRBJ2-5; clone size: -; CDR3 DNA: TGCGCCAGCAGCCAACTACTAGCGGGGGGGCGAGAGACCCAGTACTTC; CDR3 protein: CASSQLLAGGRETQYF
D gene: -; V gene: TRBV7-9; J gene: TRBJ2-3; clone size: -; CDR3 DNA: TGTGCCAGCAGCTTAGGGCTAACGCGGACAGATACGCAGTATTTT; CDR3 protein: CASSLGLTRTDTQYF
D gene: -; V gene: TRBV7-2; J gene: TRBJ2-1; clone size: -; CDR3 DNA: TGTGCCAGCAGCAACCCAGCTTACGGGGGTGGGCAGTTCTTC; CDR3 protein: CASSNPAYGGGQFF
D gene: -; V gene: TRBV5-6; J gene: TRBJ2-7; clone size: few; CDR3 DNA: TGTGCCAGCAGCTTTACAGGGCACGGTTACGAGCAGTACTTC; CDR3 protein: CASSFTGHGYEQYF
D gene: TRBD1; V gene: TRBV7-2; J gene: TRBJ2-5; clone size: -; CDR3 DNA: TGTGCCAGCAGCCCGATGCCGGGACAGCAAGAGACCCAGTACTTC; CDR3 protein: CASSPMPGQQETQYF
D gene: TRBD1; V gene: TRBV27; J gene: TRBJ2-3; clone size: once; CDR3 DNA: TGTGCCAGCAGTTCGCCACAGGGGGCGATAGATACGCAGTATTTT; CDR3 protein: CASSSPQGAIDTQYF
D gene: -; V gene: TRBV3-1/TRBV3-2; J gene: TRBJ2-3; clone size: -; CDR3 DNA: TGTGCCAGCAGCCAAGATCGGTACAGCACAGATACGCAGTATTTT; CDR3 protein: CASSQDRYSTDTQYF
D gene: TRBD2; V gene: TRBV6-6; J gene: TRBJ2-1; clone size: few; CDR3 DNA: TGTGCCAGCAGATCACTAGCGGGGGACCCGTACAATGAGCAGTTCTTC; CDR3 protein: CASRSLAGDPYNEQFF
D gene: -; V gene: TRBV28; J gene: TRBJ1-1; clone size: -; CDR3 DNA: TGTGCCAGCAGTCCAGGGAGGTGGCGAGGCCCTAACACTGAAGCTTTCTTT; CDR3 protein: CASSPGRWRGPNTEAFF
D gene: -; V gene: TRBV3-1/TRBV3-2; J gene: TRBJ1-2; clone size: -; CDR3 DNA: TGTGCCAGCAGCCCAAGCGGGGGAGGGGTTAAAGATGGCTACACCTTC; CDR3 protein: CASSPSGGGVKDGYTF
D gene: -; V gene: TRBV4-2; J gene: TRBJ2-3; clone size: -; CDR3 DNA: TGTGCCAGCAGCCAAGTCGGAACTGGAGGCACAGATACGCAGTATTTT; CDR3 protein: CASSQVGTGGTDTQYF
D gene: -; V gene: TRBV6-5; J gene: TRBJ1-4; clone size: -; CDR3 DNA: TGTGCCAGCAGTTATTCGATCAGGGGAACTGAAAAACTGTTTTTT; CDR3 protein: CASSYSIRGTEKLFF
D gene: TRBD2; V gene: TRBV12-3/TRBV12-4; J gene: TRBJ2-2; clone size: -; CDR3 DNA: TGTGCCAGCAGTCGGACTAGCGGGGAGCTGTTTTTT; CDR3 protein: CASSRTSGELFF
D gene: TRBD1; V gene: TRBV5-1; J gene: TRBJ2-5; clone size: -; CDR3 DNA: TGCGCCAGCAGCCCCGGGACAGCCAAAGAGACCCAGTACTTC; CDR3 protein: CASSPGTAKETQYF
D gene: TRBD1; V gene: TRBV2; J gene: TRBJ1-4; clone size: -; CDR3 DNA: TGTGCCAGCAGGGCGGGACAGGGGGGTGAAAAACTGTTTTTT; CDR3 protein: CASRAGQGGEKLFF
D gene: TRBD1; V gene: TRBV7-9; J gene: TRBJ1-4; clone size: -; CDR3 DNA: TGTGCCAGCAGCCCGGGACAGGGGGCAAGGGAAAAACTGTTTTTT; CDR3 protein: CASSPGQGAREKLFF
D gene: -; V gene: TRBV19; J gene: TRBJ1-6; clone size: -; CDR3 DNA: TGTGCCAGTACCAATACAGGGTTGAATTCACCCCTCCACTTT; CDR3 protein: CASTNTGLNSPLHF
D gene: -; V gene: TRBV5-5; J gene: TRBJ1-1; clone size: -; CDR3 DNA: TGTGCCAGCAGCTGGGGCCTGGCGAACACTGAAGCTTTCTTT; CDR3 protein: CASSWGLANTEAFF
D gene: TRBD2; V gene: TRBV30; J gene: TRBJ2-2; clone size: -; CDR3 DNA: TGTGCCTGGTCACGTGGGGGAGGGGAGAACACCGGGGAGCTGTTTTTT; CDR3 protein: CAWSRGGGENTGELFF
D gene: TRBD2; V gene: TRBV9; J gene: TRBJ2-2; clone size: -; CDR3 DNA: TGTGCCAGCTGGGGGGGCACCGGGGAGCTGTTTTTT; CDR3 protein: CASWGGTGELFF
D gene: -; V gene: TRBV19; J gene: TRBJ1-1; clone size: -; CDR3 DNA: TGTGCCAGTAGTACCCCTTTGCGGGGGGCAGGGAACACTGAAGCTTTCTTT; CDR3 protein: CASSTPLRGAGNTEAFF
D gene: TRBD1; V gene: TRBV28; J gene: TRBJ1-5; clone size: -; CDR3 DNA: TGTGCCAGCAGTTCAAGGGGGCCTCCTGATCAGCCCCAGCATTTT; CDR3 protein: CASSSRGPPDQPQHF
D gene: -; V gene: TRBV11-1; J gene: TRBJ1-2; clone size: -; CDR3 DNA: TGTGCCAGCAGCCCCCAGGAGGGCTATGGCTACACCTTC; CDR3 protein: CASSPQEGYGYTF
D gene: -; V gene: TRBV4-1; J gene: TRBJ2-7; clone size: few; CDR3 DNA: TGCGCCAGCAGCCAAGATGCCAGGGCATACTCCTACGAGCAGTACTTC; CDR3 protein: CASSQDARAYSYEQYF
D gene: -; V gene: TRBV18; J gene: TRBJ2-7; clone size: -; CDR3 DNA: TGTGCCAGCTCACCACAGGGGGTCGAGCAGTACTTC; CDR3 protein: CASSPQGVEQYF
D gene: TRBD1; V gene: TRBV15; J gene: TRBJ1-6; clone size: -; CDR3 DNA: TGTGCCACCAGCATAGAGGCAGGGGGCTGGTCACCCCTCCACTTT; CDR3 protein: CATSIEAGGWSPLHF
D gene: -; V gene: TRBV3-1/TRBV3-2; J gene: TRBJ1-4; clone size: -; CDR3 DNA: TGTGCCAGCAGCCAGTCCAGGGGTAAACTGTTTTTT; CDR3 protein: CASSQSRGKLFF
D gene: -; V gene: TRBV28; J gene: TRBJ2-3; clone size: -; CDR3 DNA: TGTGCCAGCAGTTCCCCAGACAGAGCTAGCACAGATACGCAGTATTTT; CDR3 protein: CASSSPDRASTDTQYF
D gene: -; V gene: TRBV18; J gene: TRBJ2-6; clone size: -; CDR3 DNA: TGTGCCAGCTCATTTTTCAGGGATGGAGGGTCTGGGGCCAACGTCCTGACTTTC; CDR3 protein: CASSFFRDGGSGANVLTF
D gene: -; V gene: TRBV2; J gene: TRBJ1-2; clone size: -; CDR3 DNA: TGTGCCAGCAGTCCATCCGCGGGGGGGTATGGCTACACCTTC; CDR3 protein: CASSPSAGGYGYTF
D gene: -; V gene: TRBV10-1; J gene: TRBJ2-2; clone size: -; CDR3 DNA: TGCGCCAGCAGAGTGGACAGTAACACCGGGGAGCTGTTTTTT; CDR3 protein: CASRVDSNTGELFF
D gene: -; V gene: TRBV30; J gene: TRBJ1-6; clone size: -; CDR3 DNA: TGTGCCTGGAGTTGGCAGGGCACCTATAATTCACCCCTCCACTTT; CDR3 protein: CAWSWQGTYNSPLHF
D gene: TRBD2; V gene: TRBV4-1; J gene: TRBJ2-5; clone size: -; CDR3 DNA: TGCGCCAGCAGCCAAGATCCAGCGGGGGGGTTGGAGACCCAGTACTTC; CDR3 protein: CASSQDPAGGLETQYF
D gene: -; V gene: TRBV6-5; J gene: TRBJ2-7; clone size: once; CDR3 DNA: TGTGCCAGCAGAAGGGGCAGGGAAAACGAGCAGTACTTC; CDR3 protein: CASRRGRENEQYF
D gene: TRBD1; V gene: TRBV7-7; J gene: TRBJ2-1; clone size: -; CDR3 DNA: TGTGCTAGCAGCTTAGCCGGGACAGGACATTACAATGAGCAGTTCTTC; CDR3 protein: CASSLAGTGHYNEQFF
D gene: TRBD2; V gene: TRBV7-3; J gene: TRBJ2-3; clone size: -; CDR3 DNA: TGTGCCAGCAGCTTAACAAACCGGGGGGGCGCAGATACGCAGTATTTT; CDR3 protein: CASSLTNRGGADTQYF
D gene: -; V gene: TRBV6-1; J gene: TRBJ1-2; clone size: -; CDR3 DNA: TGTGCCAGCAGTGAAGCGCTCGGGGTTCATGGCTACACCTTC; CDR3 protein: CASSEALGVHGYTF
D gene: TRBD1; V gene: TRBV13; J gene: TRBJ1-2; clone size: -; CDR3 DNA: TGTGCCAGCAGTCTTGGGCCCGCCGGGACAGGGTTTTCCGATGGCTACACCTTC; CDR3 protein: CASSLGPAGTGFSDGYTF
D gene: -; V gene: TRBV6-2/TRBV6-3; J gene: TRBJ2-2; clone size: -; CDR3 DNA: TGTGCCAGCAGTTACTCTATCTCTACGGCCCCGGGCACCGGGGAGCTGTTTTTT; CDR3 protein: CASSYSISTAPGTGELFF
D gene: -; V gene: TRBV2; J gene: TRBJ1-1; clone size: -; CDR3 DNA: TGTGCCAGCAACTGGGGAGGGAACACTGAAGCTTTCTTT; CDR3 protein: CASNWGGNTEAFF
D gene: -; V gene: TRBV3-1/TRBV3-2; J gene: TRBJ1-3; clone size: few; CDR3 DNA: TGTGCCAGCAGCCAAGACATTTTCACCATATATTTT; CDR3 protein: CASSQDIFTIYF
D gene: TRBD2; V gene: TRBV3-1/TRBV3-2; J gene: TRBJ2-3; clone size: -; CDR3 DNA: TGTGCCAGCAGCCAAGATCTCCCTAGCGGGGGCGAAGATACGCAGTATTTT; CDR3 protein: CASSQDLPSGGEDTQYF
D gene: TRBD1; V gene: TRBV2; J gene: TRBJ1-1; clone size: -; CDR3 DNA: TGTGCCAGCAGTAGGGACAGGGTGGAAGCTTTCTTT; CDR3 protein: CASSRDRVEAFF
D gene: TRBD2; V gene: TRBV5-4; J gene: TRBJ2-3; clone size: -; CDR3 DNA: TGTGCCAGCAGCCCCACCGGGGTTAGCGGGGGGGCAGATACGCAGTATTTT; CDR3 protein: CASSPTGVSGGADTQYF
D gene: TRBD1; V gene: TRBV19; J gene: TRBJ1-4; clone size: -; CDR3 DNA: TGTGCCAGTAGTGTCGGACAGGGTAGCGAAAAACTGTTTTTT; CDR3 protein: CASSVGQGSEKLFF
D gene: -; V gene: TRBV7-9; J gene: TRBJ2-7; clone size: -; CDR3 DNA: TGTGCCAGCAGCAGGGCCAGGGACTTCTACGAGCAGTACTTC; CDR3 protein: CASSRARDFYEQYF
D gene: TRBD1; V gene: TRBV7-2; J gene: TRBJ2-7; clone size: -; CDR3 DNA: TGTGCCAGCAGCTTAGGTCGGGGACAGGGTGGCGAGCAGTACTTC; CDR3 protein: CASSLGRGQGGEQYF
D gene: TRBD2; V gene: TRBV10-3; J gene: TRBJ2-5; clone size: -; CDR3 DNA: TGTGCCATCAGTGAGTGGTCTAGCGGGGACCAAGAGACCCAGTACTTC; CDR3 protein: CAISEWSSGDQETQYF
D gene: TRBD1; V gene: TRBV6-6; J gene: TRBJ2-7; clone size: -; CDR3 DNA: TGTGCCAGCAGTTACGAGACAGGGGTAGCCTACGAGCAGTACTTC; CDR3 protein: CASSYETGVAYEQYF
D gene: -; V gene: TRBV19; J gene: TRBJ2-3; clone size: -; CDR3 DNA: TGTGCCAGTAGTATACAGGGGTTGTCAGATACGCAGTATTTT; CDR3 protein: CASSIQGLSDTQYF
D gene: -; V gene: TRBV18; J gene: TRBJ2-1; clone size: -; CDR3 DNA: TGTGCCAGCTCGGACTCCAACTACAATGAGCAGTTCTTC; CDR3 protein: CASSDSNYNEQFF
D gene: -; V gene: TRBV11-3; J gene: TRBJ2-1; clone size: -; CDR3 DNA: TGTGCCAGCAGCCCCACAGGGAGCTCCTACAATGAGCAGTTCTTC; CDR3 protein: CASSPTGSSYNEQFF
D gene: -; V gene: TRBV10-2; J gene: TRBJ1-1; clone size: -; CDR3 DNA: TGCGCCAGCAGTGAGAGCACCGCGAACACTGAAGCTTTCTTT; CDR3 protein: CASSESTANTEAFF